This TCR beta chain derives from a study of early T cells in non-severe SARS-CoV-2 infection. The CDR3 has 15 amino acids. The germline CDR1 and CDR2 sequences are SGDLS and YYNGEE. The V gene lost 0 bases and the J gene lost 6 bases, with 13 bases spanning the gap. Many counts were recorded for this clonotype. MiXCR, run by TCRdb on the 5' RACE reads, gives a single entry per CDR3 protein. The table has around 84,000 distinct CDR3 sequences, more than 9% seen once. The receptor's source is an adult who was a healthcare worker with PCR-confirmed SARS-CoV-2 infection or an uninfected control (not recorded which). This chain links TRBV9 with TRBJ2-1; D is perhaps TRBD1 or TRBD2 (5 bases each). The source was whole blood, collected at baseline. CDR3 in DNA: TGTGCCAGCAGCGTAGGCGCGAATGGGGGCAATGAGCAGTTCTTC. Its translation: CASSVGANGGNEQFF.